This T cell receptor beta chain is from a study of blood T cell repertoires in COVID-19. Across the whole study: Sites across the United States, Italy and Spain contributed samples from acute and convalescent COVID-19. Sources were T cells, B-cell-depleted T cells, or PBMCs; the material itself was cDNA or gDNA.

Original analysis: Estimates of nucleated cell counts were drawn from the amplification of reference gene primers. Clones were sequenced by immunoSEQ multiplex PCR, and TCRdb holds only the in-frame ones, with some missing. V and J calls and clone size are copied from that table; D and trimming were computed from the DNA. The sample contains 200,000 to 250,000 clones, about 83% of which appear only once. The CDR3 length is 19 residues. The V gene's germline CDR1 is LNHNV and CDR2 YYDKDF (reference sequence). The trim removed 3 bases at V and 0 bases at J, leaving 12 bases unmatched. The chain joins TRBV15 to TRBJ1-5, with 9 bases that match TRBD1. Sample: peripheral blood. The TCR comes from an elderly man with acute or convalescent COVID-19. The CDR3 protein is CATSRPGGTGFGSNQPQHF. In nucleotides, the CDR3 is TGTGCCACCAGCAGGCCTGGAGGGACAGGGTTCGGTAGCAATCAGCCCCAGCATTTT. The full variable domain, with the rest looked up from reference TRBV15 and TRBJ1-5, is DAMVIQNPRYQVTQFGKPVTLSCSQTLNHNVMYWYQQKSSQAPKLLFHYYDKDFNNEADTPDNFQSRRPNTSFCFLDIRSPGLGDTAMYLCATSRPGGTGFGSNQPQHFGDGTRLSIL.